The rows below give T cell receptor beta chains drawn from one sample of a study of T cell repertoires in cytomegalovirus infection. For these receptors, no antigen is known. TCRdb reanalysed the reads using MiXCR and keeps one entry per CDR3 protein. Of 830,000 or so distinct CDR3 sequences in the sample, about 33% were seen once. Here the sequenced sample was cultured CD8+ T cells from PBMCs, taken from culture after CMV antigen stimulation. These receptors all come from a human donor in good health (CMV status not recorded). Some clones in this sample may be carry-over from other donors' samples. CDR3s leave out the opening cysteine and the closing phenylalanine or tryptophan.

J,V,length,CDR3
TRBJ2-2,TRBV6-2/TRBV6-3,12,ASSVGANTGELF
TRBJ2-5,TRBV7-2,12,ASSLVGRGETQY
TRBJ2-1,TRBV9,11,ASSVSEYNEQF
TRBJ2-2,TRBV4-3,16,ASSQELSDIANTGELF
TRBJ2-5,TRBV27,11,ASSLGTLATQY
TRBJ1-1,TRBV2,12,ASSEVNRATEAF
TRBJ2-3,TRBV7-8,12,ASSPLEGPDTQY
TRBJ2-3,TRBV2,12,ASNRGADEDTQY
TRBJ1-3,TRBV6-1,12,ASSESRRGNTIY
TRBJ2-3,TRBV7-9,12,ASPGTSGTDTQY
TRBJ1-1,TRBV7-8,10,ASGRVITEAF
TRBJ2-2,TRBV19,11,ASSMMLTGELF
TRBJ1-2,TRBV7-9,9,ASSSRGGYT
TRBJ2-5,TRBV7-8,12,ASSLGGWQETQY
TRBJ1-6,TRBV12-3/TRBV12-4,14,ASSLGGPSRYSPLH